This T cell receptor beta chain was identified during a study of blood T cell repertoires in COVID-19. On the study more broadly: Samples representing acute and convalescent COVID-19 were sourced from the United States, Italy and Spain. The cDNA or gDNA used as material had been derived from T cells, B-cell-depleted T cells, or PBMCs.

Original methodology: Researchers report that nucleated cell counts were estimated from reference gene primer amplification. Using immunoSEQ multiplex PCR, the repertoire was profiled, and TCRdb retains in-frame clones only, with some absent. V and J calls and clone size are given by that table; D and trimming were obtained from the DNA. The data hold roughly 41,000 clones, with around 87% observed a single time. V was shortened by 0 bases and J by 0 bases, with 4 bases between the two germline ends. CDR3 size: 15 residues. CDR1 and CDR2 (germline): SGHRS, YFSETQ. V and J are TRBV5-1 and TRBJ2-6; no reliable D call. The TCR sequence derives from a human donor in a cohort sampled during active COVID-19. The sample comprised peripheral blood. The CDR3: CASSLGSSGANVLTF. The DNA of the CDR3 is TGCGCCAGCAGCTTGGGGAGCTCTGGGGCCAACGTCCTGACTTTC.